The 32 T cell receptor beta chains in this list originate from one sample, sequenced in a study of glioma-infiltrating T cells after dendritic cell vaccination. Assay used: immunoSEQ multiplex PCR; TCRdb lists only in-frame clones, some missing. This sample has tens of thousands of clones; 85% occur once, and the top ten carry over 2.5%. Specimen: blood, collected before dendritic cell vaccination. The receptors shown here come from a human donor with glioblastoma.

The chain joins TRBV7-9 to TRBJ2-7; TRBD1 might be the D (5 bases). V lost 3 bases and J 6 bases, leaving 12 bases between the germline ends. Germline CDR1 reads SEHNR; CDR2 reads FQNEAQ (reference sequence). This CDR3 has 13 amino acids. The CDR3 bases are TGTGCCAGCAGCTTTATGCAGGGCAGCGAGCAGTACTTC. It is translated as CASSFMQGSEQYF.

The chain combines TRBV4-3 with TRBJ2-5; weak D call: TRBD1 (6 bases). The J call is doubtful: the DNA matches TRBJ2-7 better. This CDR3 has 15 residues. Germline-derived CDR1 and CDR2 are LGHNA and YSLEER. The CDR3 nucleotides read TGCGCCAGCAGTCTTTCGGGACACTCTGCCTACGAGCAGTACTTC. Encoded protein: CASSLSGHSAYEQYF.

The chain uses TRBV7-2 and TRBJ2-7, with TRBD2 identical over 8 bases. Trimming cost V 1 base and J 3 bases; bases outside gene matches: 5. The CDR3 is made up of 15 amino acids. Germline V gene lookup returns CDR1 SGHTA and CDR2 FQGNSA. The chain's CDR3 is CASSLEPGGGYEQYF. The CDR3 nucleotides are TGTGCCAGCAGCTTAGAGCCGGGAGGGGGCTACGAGCAGTACTTC.

V usage is TRBV7-9 and J usage is TRBJ2-5; 12 bases map to TRBD2. The J segment lost 1 base and the V segment lost 3 bases, leaving 0 bases of the junction unmatched. Germline-derived CDR1 and CDR2 are SEHNR and FQNEAQ (reference sequence). The CDR3 spans 15 residues. DNA of the CDR3: TGTGCCAGCAGCTTGACTAGCGGGGGCCAAGAGACCCAGTACTTC. Protein: CASSLTSGGQETQYF.

The rearrangement links TRBV7-6 to TRBJ2-3; 9 nucleotides agree with TRBD2. J lost 2 bases, V lost 1 base, and 7 bases had no gene match. The CDR3 runs 17 residues. From germline, CDR1 is SGHVS and CDR2 FNYEAQ. The DNA of the CDR3 is TGTGCCAGCAGCTTAGGGCTAGCGGGGACAGACACAGATACGCAGTATTTT. This codes for CASSLGLAGTDTDTQYF.

This chain uses TRBV5-1 with TRBJ2-5; TRBD2 aligns across 7 bases. The CDR3 loop spans 14 amino acids. Germline loops: CDR1 SGHRS, CDR2 YFSETQ. After removal of 3 bases from V and 2 bases from J, the junction contained 4 bases not matched to a gene. This CDR3 is CASSSPGGQETQYF. Here the CDR3 DNA reads TGCGCCAGCAGCTCTCCGGGGGGACAAGAGACCCAGTACTTC.

This sequence joins TRBV11-2 and TRBJ2-7, with D perhaps TRBD2 (5 bases). V was trimmed by 5 bases and J by 4 bases, leaving 12 bases between them. The germline V gene encodes CDR1 SGHAT and CDR2 FQNNGV. The CDR3 is made up of 13 amino acids. The CDR3 DNA reads TGTGCCAGCAGCCTCTTAGAGGGTTACGAGCAGTACTTC. Protein product: CASSLLEGYEQYF.

CDR3 loop: CASSYGTGVNEQFF. The DNA of the CDR3 is TGTGCCAGCAGTTACGGGACAGGGGTCAATGAGCAGTTCTTC. The chain employs TRBV6-5 and TRBJ2-1, with TRBD1 matching over 10 bases. V lost 2 bases, J lost 6 bases, and 1 base stayed unmatched. In germline, CDR1 is MNHEY, CDR2 SVGAGI. The CDR3 loop spans 14 amino acids.

This clone was seen a few times. Other DNA sequences in this specimen translate into the identical CDR3. The genes are TRBV5-4 and TRBJ2-7; D is uncertain. Germline V CDR1 and CDR2: SGHNT, YYREEE (reference sequence). V lost 0 bases to trimming and J lost 2 bases, with 6 bases between them. The CDR3 loop spans 13 amino acids. The CDR3 loop reads CASSLGRAYEQYF. CDR3 nucleotides: TGTGCCAGCAGCTTGGGTCGGGCCTACGAGCAGTACTTC.

This rearrangement joins TRBV29-1 to TRBJ2-5; 10 positions match TRBD2. V shed 1 base, J shed 5 bases, and the junction held 13 bases outside the gene matches. From germline, CDR1 is SQVTM and CDR2 ANQGSEA. The CDR3 is 17 residues long. CDR3 residues: CSVEGVQRGGQDETQYF. Written as DNA, the CDR3 is TGCAGCGTTGAAGGGGTTCAGCGGGGGGGCCAGGATGAGACCCAGTACTTC.

Only one count was recorded for this clone. The V gene is TRBV6-4, the J gene TRBJ2-1; TRBD2 aligns across 14 bases. The V and J ends lost 3 bases and 7 bases, in that order; junction bases with no gene match: 2. Germline CDR1 and CDR2: MRHNA and SNTAGT. The CDR3 runs 15 residues. CDR3 sequence reads: CASSEGLAGANEQFF. The CDR3, as DNA: TGTGCCAGCAGTGAGGGACTAGCGGGGGCTAATGAGCAGTTCTTC.

V and J are TRBV7-3 and TRBJ2-2; tentatively, D is TRBD2 (6 bases). CDR3 length equals 16 residues. V dropped 5 bases and J dropped 8 bases, with 21 bases sitting between them. Looked up from germline, CDR1 is SGHTA and CDR2 is FQGTGA. The CDR3 region has the DNA TGTGCCAGCAGCGCCCTCCCCGGGACTTTGTCTGGGGAGCTGTTTTTT. Translating it yields CASSALPGTLSGELFF.

J is TRBJ1-1 and V is TRBV4-2; possible D gene TRBD1, 5 bases. Trimming took 0 bases from V and 7 from J, leaving 9 bases between them. CDR3 length equals 13 residues. Per germline, CDR1 LGHNA and CDR2 YNFKEQ. The CDR3 reads CASSQEVGVEAFF. CDR3 nucleotides: TGTGCCAGCAGCCAAGAGGTAGGGGTTGAAGCTTTCTTT.

This clone was seen a single time. The V call is TRBV19, the J call TRBJ1-5; unclear D gene. This CDR3 spans 14 amino acids. Germline lookup yields CDR1 LNHDA and CDR2 SQIVND (reference sequence). V was clipped by 6 bases and J by 3 bases, with 12 bases between them. This chain's CDR3 is CASSFGRDNQPQHF. DNA of the CDR3: TGTGCCAGTAGCTTCGGACGGGACAATCAGCCCCAGCATTTT.

V is TRBV6-6 and J is TRBJ1-2, with unresolved D. V gave up 5 bases and J gave up 1 base, with 5 bases separating them. In germline, CDR1 is MNHNY, CDR2 SVGAGI (reference sequence). This CDR3 comprises 12 residues. CDR3 bases: TGTGCCAGCAGTACAGTTAACTATGGCTACACCTTC. Protein: CASSTVNYGYTF.

For the CDR3, the DNA is TGCGCCAGCAGCTTGGACAGGGTGAACACCGGGGAGCTGTTTTTT. This codes for CASSLDRVNTGELFF. The chain carries TRBV5-1 and TRBJ2-2; D possibly corresponds to TRBD1 (6 bases). The CDR3 has 15 amino acids. CDR1 and CDR2 (germline): SGHRS, YFSETQ. V lost 0 bases to trimming and J lost 1 base, with 7 bases between them.

This chain uses TRBV5-6 with TRBJ2-3; D not resolved. Germline assignment: CDR1 SGHDT and CDR2 YYEEEE. Trimming shortened V by 3 bases and J by 2 bases, and 7 bases separated the two germline ends. The CDR3 length is 13 residues. Here the CDR3 DNA reads TGTGCCAGCAGCTATGTAGACACAGATACGCAGTATTTT. This encodes CASSYVDTDTQYF.

The J gene is TRBJ1-2, the V gene TRBV6-1, with TRBD1 matching over 8 bases. CDR3 size: 15 residues. Per the germline V gene, CDR1 is MNHNS and CDR2 is SASEGT. V shed 5 bases, J shed 6 bases, and the junction held 11 bases outside the gene matches. The CDR3 protein is CASSPLGQGVDGYTF. CDR3 in DNA: TGTGCCAGCAGTCCGCTTGGACAGGGTGTAGATGGCTACACCTTC.

V and J are TRBV9 and TRBJ2-3; TRBD1 matches 8 bases. There are 13 residues in the CDR3. The germline V gene encodes CDR1 SGDLS and CDR2 YYNGEE. The J segment lost 5 bases and the V segment lost 2 bases, leaving 1 base of the junction unmatched. CDR3 nucleotide sequence: TGTGCCAGCAGCGTTGACAGGGGAGATACGCAGTATTTT. This translates into CASSVDRGDTQYF.

The genes are TRBV4-3 and TRBJ2-3; 14 bases map to TRBD2. The germline CDR1 and CDR2 sequences are LGHNA and YSLEER. V lost 4 bases and J lost 7; bases outside the gene matches: 7. The CDR3 is 16 amino acids. CDR3 amino acids: CASSPGTSGSWYTQYF. CDR3 nucleotide sequence: TGCGCCAGCAGCCCAGGGACTAGCGGGAGTTGGTATACGCAGTATTTT.

V is TRBV4-1 and J is TRBJ2-7; D is perhaps TRBD2 (5 bases). This CDR3 region has 13 residues. V was trimmed by 3 bases and J by 3 bases, leaving 9 bases between them. Germline V lookup: CDR1 MGHRA, CDR2 YSYEKL. This CDR3 reads CASSQVGGYEQYF. Written as DNA, the CDR3 is TGCGCCAGCAGCCAGGTAGGAGGCTACGAGCAGTACTTC.

V is TRBV5-4 and J is TRBJ1-1, with a possible D match to TRBD1 (6 bases). This CDR3 comprises 17 residues. CDR1 and CDR2 from the germline V gene are SGHNT and YYREEE (reference sequence). The V end was cut by 6 bases, the J end by 0 bases, with 21 bases between. CDR3 in DNA: TGTGCCAGCACCTCCCTAAGGGGCAGGGACATGAACACTGAAGCTTTCTTT. This gives the protein CASTSLRGRDMNTEAFF.

The gene calls are TRBV5-6 and TRBJ2-3, with TRBD2 matching over 11 bases. Looked up from germline, CDR1 is SGHDT and CDR2 is YYEEEE. The V gene end was trimmed by 0 bases and the J gene end by 5 bases; junction bases not matched to a gene: 8. The CDR3 is 17 residues long. CDR3 in DNA: TGTGCCAGCAGCTTGGTAGTTGGGCTAGCGGGGGGAGATACGCAGTATTTT. It specifies CASSLVVGLAGGDTQYF.

The CDR3 loop is CASSLVGGGNTIYF. For the CDR3, the DNA is TGTGCCAGCAGCTTAGTAGGAGGTGGAAACACCATATATTTT. This chain joins TRBV7-9 and TRBJ1-3; D unresolved. Between the trimmed V and J ends, which lost 1 base and 3 bases, there was a span of 7 bases. Germline-derived CDR1 and CDR2 are SEHNR and FQNEAQ (reference sequence). The CDR3 has 14 residues. Full variable domain (outside the CDR3, taken from reference TRBV7-9 and TRBJ1-3): DTGVSQNPRHKITKRGQNVTFRCDPISEHNRLYWYRQTLGQGPEFLTYFQNEAQLEKSRLLSDRFSAERPKGSFSTLEIQRTEQGDSAMYLCASSLVGGGNTIYFGEGSWLTVV.

The chain combines TRBV28 with TRBJ2-7; the D gene is possibly TRBD2 (5 bases). Trimming took off 6 bases at V and 3 bases at J, with 9 bases between the two ends. This CDR3 spans 12 amino acids. The germline V gene encodes CDR1 MDHEN and CDR2 SYDVKM. CDR3 in DNA: TGTGCCAGCAGCCCTCGGGGCTACGAGCAGTACTTC. Protein: CASSPRGYEQYF.

The genes are TRBV6-6 and TRBJ1-5; perhaps TRBD1 as D (5 bases). V was trimmed by 6 bases and J by 4 bases, leaving 16 bases between them. The CDR3 extends over 15 amino acids. Germline V gene sequence: CDR1 MNHNY, CDR2 SVGAGI (reference sequence). CDR3 sequence reads: CASRKTGTENQPQHF. The CDR3 DNA reads as TGTGCCAGCAGGAAAACCGGGACTGAGAATCAGCCCCAGCATTTT.

This chain links TRBV2 with TRBJ2-3, with 13 bases matching TRBD2. The CDR3 covers 17 residues. Looked up from germline, CDR1 is SNHLY and CDR2 is FYNNEI. V lost 4 bases to trimming and J lost 3 bases; unmatched junction nucleotides: 7. The CDR3, as DNA: TGTGCCAGCAGTGTACTAGCGGGGGGGCCAGTGACAGATACGCAGTATTTT. Encoded protein: CASSVLAGGPVTDTQYF.

This sequence joins TRBV5-1 and TRBJ2-6; no firm D call. Germline V gives CDR1 SGHRS, CDR2 YFSETQ. V lost 4 bases and J 0 bases, leaving 8 bases between the germline ends. The CDR3 is 15 residues long. The DNA for the CDR3 is TGCGCCAGCAGCCCGGAGAGCTCTGGGGCCAACGTCCTGACTTTC. The encoded protein is CASSPESSGANVLTF.

The V call is TRBV6-1, the J call TRBJ1-3, with D perhaps TRBD1 (6 bases). The CDR3 extends over 17 amino acids. Germline V gene lookup returns CDR1 MNHNS and CDR2 SASEGT. The germline V and J ends were trimmed by 4 bases and 0 bases, with 16 bases remaining between them. CDR3 residues: CASSVGLGGASGNTIYF. The CDR3 nucleotides are TGTGCCAGCAGTGTTGGGCTAGGGGGAGCCTCTGGAAACACCATATATTTT.

This clone was counted once. V usage is TRBV6-4 and J usage is TRBJ2-3; TRBD1 might be the D (6 bases). The germline V and J ends were trimmed by 5 bases and 1 base, with 25 bases remaining between them. The CDR3 spans 19 residues. From germline, CDR1 is MRHNA and CDR2 SNTAGT. The CDR3 coding sequence is TGTGCCAGCAGTTATACCGGGACACCGGGCCTAAAAGGCACAGATACGCAGTATTTT. Translation gives CASSYTGTPGLKGTDTQYF.

The chain links TRBV7-2 to TRBJ1-2; TRBD1 aligns across 11 bases. Germline values: CDR1 SGHTA, CDR2 FQGNSA. The CDR3 length is 14 residues. Losses at the gene ends were 8 bases for V and 4 bases for J; bases not matched to a gene: 6. Here the CDR3 DNA reads TGTGCCAGCCAAAGGGACAGGGGGTCCTATGGCTACACCTTC. Its protein is CASQRDRGSYGYTF.

J is TRBJ2-7 and V is TRBV9; TRBD2 aligns across 14 bases. The CDR3 length is 16 residues. The V gene's germline CDR1 is SGDLS and CDR2 YYNGEE. Trimming took 0 bases from V and 7 from J; bases not matched to a gene: 6. CDR3 amino acids: CASSVEGLAGVWEQYF. Here the CDR3 DNA reads TGTGCCAGCAGCGTAGAGGGACTAGCGGGAGTGTGGGAGCAGTACTTC.